This T cell receptor (beta chain) stems from a study of T cells in Graves' hyperthyroidism and ophthalmopathy. The overall study: At the time of initial diagnosis and before any treatment, peripheral blood was collected.

This clonotype was detected once. Antigen: not known. RNA transcripts yielded amplified TCR beta CDR3 regions. A first-round RT-PCR of the TCR CDR3 used the HTBI primer set. MiXCR, run by TCRdb on the multiplex PCR reads, gives a single entry per CDR3 protein. The table records fewer than 400,000 distinct CDR3 sequences, 15% to 20% of them present only once. The ends lost 0 bases at V and 6 bases at J; junction bases unmatched: 8. The CDR3 is made up of 16 amino acids. The germline V gene encodes CDR1 MNHEY and CDR2 SVGEGT. Each patient was aged 18 to 65 and had newly diagnosed hyperthyroidism of under 2 months' duration. Exclusions: uncontrolled infection, other autoimmune disease, pregnancy, lactation. Study-level findings and limits: By a 13 V-J model, ophthalmopathy was set apart from stable hyperthyroidism.

The receptor was isolated from a man aged 30 to 39 with Graves' hyperthyroidism. This chain uses TRBV6-2 or TRBV6-3 with TRBJ2-1, with TRBD2 matching over 7 bases. The specimen sequenced was blood. The CDR3 bases are TGTGCCAGCAGTTACTCGACTAGGGCTAGCGGCAATGAGCAGTTCTTC. Translating it yields CASSYSTRASGNEQFF.